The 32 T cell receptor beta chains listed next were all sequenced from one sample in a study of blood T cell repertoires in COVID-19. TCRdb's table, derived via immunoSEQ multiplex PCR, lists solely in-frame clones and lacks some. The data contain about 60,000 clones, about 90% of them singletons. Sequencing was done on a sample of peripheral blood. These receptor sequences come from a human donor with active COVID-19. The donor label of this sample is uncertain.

The CDR3 loop reads CASSSWTSGSYEQYF. Here the CDR3 DNA reads TGTGCCAGCAGCTCCTGGACTAGCGGGAGCTACGAGCAGTACTTC. V is TRBV7-2 and J is TRBJ2-7; TRBD2 agrees at 13 bases. Germline V gives CDR1 SGHTA, CDR2 FQGNSA. CDR3 size: 15 residues. The V and J ends lost 4 bases and 3 bases, in that order; junction bases with no gene match: 3. The entire variable domain, with the rest obtained from reference TRBV7-2 and TRBJ2-7, is as follows: GAGVSQSPSNKVTEKGKDVELRCDPISGHTALYWYRQSLGQGLEFLIYFQGNSAPDKSGLPSDRFSAERTGGSVSTLTIQRTQQEDSAVYLCASSSWTSGSYEQYFGPGTRLTVT.

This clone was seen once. As DNA, the CDR3 is TGTGCCAGTACCCTAGAGGGACTAGCGTACAATGAGCAGTTCTTC. This codes for CASTLEGLAYNEQFF. The rearrangement uses TRBV19 and TRBJ2-1; TRBD2 aligns across 10 bases. The CDR3 covers 15 residues. V was clipped by 7 bases and J by 4 bases; unmatched bases: 7. Germline values: CDR1 LNHDA, CDR2 SQIVND (reference sequence).

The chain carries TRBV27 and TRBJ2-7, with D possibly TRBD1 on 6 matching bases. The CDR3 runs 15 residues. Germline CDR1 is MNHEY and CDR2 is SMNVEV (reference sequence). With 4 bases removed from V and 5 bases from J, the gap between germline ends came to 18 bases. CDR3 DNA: TGTGCCAGCAGTTCCGTGGGGGCCGCCCCGGACGAGCAGTACTTC. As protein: CASSSVGAAPDEQYF.

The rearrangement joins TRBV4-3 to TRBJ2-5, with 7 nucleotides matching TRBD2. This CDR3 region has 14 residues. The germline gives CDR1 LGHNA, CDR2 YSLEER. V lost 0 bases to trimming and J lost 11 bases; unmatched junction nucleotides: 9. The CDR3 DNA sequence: TGCGCCAGCAGCCAAGATAATCGGAGCGGGGTTCAGTACTTC. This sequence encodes CASSQDNRSGVQYF.

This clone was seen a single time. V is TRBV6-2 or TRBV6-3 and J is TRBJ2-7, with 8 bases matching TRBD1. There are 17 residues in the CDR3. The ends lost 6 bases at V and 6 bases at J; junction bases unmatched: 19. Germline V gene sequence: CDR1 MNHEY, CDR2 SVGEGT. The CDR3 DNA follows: TGTGCCAGCAGCCCTACAGGGGGTCTCCCCGGGGCATTCGAGCAGTACTTC. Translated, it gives CASSPTGGLPGAFEQYF.

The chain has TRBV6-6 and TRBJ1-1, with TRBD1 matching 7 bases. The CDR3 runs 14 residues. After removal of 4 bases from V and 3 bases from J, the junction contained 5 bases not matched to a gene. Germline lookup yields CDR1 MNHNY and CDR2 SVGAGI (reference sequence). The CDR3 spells CASSFAGQDTEAFF. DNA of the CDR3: TGTGCCAGCAGTTTCGCCGGACAGGACACTGAAGCTTTCTTT.

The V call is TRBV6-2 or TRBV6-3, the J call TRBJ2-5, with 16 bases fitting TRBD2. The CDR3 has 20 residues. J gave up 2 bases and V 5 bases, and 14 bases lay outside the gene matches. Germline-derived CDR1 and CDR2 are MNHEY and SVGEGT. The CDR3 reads CASSLGYGRGLAGGQETQYF. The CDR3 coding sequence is TGTGCCAGCAGTCTAGGGTATGGCCGGGGACTAGCGGGAGGGCAAGAGACCCAGTACTTC.

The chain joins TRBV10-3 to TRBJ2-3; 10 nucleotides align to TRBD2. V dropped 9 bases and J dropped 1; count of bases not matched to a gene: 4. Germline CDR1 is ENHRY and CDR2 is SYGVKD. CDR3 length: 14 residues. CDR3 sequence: CAILAGARTDTQYF. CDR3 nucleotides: TGTGCCATTCTAGCGGGGGCCCGCACAGATACGCAGTATTTT.

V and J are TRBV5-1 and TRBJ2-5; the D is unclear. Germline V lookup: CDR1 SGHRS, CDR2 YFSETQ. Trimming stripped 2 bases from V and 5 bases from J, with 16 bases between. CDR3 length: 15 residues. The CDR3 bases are TGCGCCAGCAGCTTTGAGCCTTCGAGTCGGGAGACCCAGTACTTC. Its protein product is CASSFEPSSRETQYF.

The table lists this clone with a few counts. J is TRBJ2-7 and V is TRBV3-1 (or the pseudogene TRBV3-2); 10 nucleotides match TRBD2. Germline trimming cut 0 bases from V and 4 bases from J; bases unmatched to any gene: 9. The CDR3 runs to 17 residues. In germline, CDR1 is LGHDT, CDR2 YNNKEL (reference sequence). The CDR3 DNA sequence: TGTGCCAGCAGCCAAGACTTTCCAGGACTAGCGGTTTACGAGCAGTACTTC. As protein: CASSQDFPGLAVYEQYF.

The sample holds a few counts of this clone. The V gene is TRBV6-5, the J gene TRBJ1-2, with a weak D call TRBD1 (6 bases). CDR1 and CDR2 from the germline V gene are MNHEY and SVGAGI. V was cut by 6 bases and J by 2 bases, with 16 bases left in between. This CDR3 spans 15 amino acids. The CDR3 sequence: CASSTNRVQNYGYTF. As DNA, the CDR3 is TGTGCCAGCAGCACAAACAGGGTACAGAACTATGGCTACACCTTC.

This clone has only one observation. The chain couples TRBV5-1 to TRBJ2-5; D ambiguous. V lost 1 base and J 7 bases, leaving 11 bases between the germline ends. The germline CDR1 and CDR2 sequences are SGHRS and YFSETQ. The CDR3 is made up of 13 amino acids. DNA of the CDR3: TGCGCCAGCAGCTTGAATCCGGGTGTGACCCAGTACTTC. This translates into CASSLNPGVTQYF.

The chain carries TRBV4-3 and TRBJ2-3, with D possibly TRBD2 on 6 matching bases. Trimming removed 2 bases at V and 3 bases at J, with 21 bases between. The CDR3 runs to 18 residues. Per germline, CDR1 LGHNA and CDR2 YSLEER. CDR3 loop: CASSQQIDPGAGTDTQYF. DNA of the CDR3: TGCGCCAGCAGCCAACAGATCGACCCAGGCGCGGGGACAGATACGCAGTATTTT.

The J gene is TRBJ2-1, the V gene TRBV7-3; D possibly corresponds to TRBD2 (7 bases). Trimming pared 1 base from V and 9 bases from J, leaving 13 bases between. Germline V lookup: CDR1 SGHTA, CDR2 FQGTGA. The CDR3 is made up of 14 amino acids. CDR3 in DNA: TGTGCCAGCAGCTTAAGCGGGGGCTCCGGTGAGCAGTTCTTC. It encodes CASSLSGGSGEQFF.

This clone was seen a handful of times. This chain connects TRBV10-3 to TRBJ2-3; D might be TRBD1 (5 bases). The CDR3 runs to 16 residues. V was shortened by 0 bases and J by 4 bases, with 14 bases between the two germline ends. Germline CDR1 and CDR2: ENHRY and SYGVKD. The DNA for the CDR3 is TGTGCCATCAGTGAGTCACAGGCCTCCTGGGCAGATACGCAGTATTTT. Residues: CAISESQASWADTQYF.

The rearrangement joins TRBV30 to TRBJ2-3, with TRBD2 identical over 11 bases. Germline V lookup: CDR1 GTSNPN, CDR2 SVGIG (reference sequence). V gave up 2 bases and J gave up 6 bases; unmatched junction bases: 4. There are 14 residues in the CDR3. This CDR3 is CAWSSSGGWDTQYF. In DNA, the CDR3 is TGTGCCTGGAGTTCTAGCGGGGGGTGGGATACGCAGTATTTT. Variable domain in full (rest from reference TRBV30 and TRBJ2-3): SQTIHQWPATLVQPVGSPLSLECTVEGTSNPNLYWYRQAAGRGLQLLFYSVGIGQISSEVPQNLSASRPQDRQFILSSKKLLLSDSGFYLCAWSSSGGWDTQYFGPGTRLTVL.

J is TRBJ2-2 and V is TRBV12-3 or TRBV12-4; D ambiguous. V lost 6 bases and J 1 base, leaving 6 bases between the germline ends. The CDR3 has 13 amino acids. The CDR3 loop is CASSEQNTGELFF. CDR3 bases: TGTGCCAGCAGCGAACAGAACACCGGGGAGCTGTTTTTT.

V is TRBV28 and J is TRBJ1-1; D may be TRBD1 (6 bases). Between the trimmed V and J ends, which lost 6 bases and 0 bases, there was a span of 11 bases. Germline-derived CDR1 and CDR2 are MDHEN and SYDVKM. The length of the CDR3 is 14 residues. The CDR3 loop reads CASSPGALNTEAFF. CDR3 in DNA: TGTGCCAGCAGCCCAGGGGCCCTGAACACTGAAGCTTTCTTT.

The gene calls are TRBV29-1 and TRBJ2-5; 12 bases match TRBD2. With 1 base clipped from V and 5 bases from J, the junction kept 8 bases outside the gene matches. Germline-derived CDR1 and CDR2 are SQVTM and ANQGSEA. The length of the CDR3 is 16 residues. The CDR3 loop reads CSVEGLAGGSWETQYF. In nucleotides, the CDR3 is TGCAGCGTTGAAGGGCTAGCGGGAGGGAGCTGGGAGACCCAGTACTTC.

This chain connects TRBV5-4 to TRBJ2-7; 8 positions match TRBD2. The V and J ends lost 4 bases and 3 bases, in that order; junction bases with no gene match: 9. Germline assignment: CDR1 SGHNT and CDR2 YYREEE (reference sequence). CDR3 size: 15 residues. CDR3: CASSPEPGLVYEQYF. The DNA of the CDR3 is TGTGCCAGCAGCCCGGAGCCGGGACTAGTCTACGAGCAGTACTTC.

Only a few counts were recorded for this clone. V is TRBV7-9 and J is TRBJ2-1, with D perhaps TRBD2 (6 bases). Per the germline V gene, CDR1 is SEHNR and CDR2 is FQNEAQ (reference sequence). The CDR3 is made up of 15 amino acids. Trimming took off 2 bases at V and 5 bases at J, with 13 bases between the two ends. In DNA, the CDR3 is TGTGCCAGCAGCTTACGCGGGGCGCAGGACAATGAGCAGTTCTTC. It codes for CASSLRGAQDNEQFF.

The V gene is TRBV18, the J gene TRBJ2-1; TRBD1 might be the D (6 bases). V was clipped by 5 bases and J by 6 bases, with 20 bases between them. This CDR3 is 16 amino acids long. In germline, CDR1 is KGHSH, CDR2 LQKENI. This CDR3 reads CASSTIFGTRGNEQFF. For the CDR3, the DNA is TGTGCCAGCTCAACAATCTTCGGGACAAGGGGCAATGAGCAGTTCTTC.

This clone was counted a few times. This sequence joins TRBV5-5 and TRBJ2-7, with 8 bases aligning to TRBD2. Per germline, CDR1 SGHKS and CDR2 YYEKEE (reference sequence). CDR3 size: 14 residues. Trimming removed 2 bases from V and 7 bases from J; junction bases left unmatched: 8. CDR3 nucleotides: TGTGCCAGCAGCTTTCGGGAGGGCCCTTGGGAGCAGTACTTC. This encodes CASSFREGPWEQYF.

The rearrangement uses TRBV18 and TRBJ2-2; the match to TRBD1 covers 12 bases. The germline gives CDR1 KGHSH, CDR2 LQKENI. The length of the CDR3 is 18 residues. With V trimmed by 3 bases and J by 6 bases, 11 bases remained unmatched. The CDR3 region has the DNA TGTGCCAGCTCACCCCAACGAAGGGGGACAGGGGGCCCCGGGGAGCTGTTTTTT. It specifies CASSPQRRGTGGPGELFF.

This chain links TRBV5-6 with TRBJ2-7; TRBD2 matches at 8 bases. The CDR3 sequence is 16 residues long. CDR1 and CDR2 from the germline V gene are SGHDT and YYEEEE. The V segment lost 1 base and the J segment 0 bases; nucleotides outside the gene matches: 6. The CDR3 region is CASSLSLSGGSYEQYF. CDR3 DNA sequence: TGTGCCAGCAGCTTGAGTTTAAGCGGGGGCTCCTACGAGCAGTACTTC.

The CDR3 nucleotides are TGTGCCAGCAGCCAGGGACTCGGTACAGATACGCAGTATTTT. It is translated as CASSQGLGTDTQYF. The V gene is TRBV3-1 (or the pseudogene TRBV3-2), the J gene TRBJ2-3, with D possibly being TRBD2 (6 bases). CDR3 length equals 14 residues. The V end lost 3 bases, the J end lost 3 bases, and 10 bases lay between the germline ends. Germline V lookup: CDR1 LGHDT, CDR2 YNNKEL (reference sequence).

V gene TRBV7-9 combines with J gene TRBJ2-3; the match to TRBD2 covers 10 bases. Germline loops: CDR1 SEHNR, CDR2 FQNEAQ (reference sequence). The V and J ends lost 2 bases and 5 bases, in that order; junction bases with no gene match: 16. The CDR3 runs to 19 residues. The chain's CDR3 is CASSLRWVKRGGREDTQYF. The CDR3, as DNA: TGTGCCAGCAGCTTAAGATGGGTGAAGCGGGGGGGCAGAGAAGATACGCAGTATTTT.

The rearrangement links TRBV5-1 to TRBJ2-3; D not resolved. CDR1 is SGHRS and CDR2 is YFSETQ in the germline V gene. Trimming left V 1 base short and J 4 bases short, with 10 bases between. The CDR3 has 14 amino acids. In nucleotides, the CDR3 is TGCGCCAGCAGCTTGAGAGTAGCTGCAGATACGCAGTATTTT. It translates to CASSLRVAADTQYF.

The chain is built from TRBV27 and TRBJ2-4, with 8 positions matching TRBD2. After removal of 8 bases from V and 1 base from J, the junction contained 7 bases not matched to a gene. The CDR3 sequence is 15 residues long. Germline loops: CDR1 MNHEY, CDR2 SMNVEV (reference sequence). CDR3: CASSPGGVAKNIQYF. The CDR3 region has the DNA TGTGCCAGCTCCCCCGGGGGGGTGGCCAAAAACATTCAGTACTTC.

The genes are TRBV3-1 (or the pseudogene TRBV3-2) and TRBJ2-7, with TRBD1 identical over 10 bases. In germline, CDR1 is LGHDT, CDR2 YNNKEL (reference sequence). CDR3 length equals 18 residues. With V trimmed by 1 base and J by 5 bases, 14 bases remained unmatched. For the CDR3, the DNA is TGTGCCAGCAGCCAAGCCGGCACGGTAGGGACAGGGGTACACGAGCAGTACTTC. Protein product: CASSQAGTVGTGVHEQYF.

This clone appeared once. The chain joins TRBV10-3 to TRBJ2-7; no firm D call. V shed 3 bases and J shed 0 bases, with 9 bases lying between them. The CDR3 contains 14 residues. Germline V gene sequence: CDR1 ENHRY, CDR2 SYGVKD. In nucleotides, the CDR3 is TGTGCCATCAGTGACCTAGGCGGCTCCTACGAGCAGTACTTC. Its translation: CAISDLGGSYEQYF.

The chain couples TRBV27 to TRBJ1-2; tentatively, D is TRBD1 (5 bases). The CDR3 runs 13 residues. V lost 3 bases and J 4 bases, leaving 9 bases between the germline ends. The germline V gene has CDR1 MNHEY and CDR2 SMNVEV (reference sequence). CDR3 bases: TGTGCCAGCAGTTTGACAGCCTTCTATGGCTACACCTTC. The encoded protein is CASSLTAFYGYTF.